This TCR beta chain was captured by sequencing in a study of blood T cell repertoires in COVID-19. Study details: COVID-19 samples collected from the United States, Italy and Spain covered acute and convalescent phases. The analysed material was cDNA or gDNA that came from T cells, B-cell-depleted T cells, or PBMCs.

Original data processing: Amplification of reference gene primers provided the estimated nucleated cell counts. Sequencing used immunoSEQ multiplex PCR; TCRdb keeps in-frame clones, though not all of them. The V and J calls and clone size come from that table; D and trimming were worked out from the DNA. Counted here are a few hundred thousand clones, approximately 89% occurring once; the ten biggest clones make up approximately 8.1%. This CDR3 contains 15 residues. Germline V gene lookup returns CDR1 SGDLS and CDR2 YYNGEE. V was clipped by 2 bases and J by 2 bases; unmatched bases: 3. Sequencing was done on a sample of peripheral blood. This clonotype was sampled from a woman aged 45 to 65 who had recovered from COVID-19. V is TRBV9 and J is TRBJ2-1; 8 bases fit TRBD2. The DNA for the CDR3 is TGTGCCAGCAGCGTTAGCGGGGAAGCCTACAATGAGCAGTTCTTC. This codes for CASSVSGEAYNEQFF.